This TCR beta chain was recorded in a study of patients and donors after allogeneic stem cell transplantation. TCRdb re-derived calls from the RT-PCR reads in MiXCR, one entry per CDR3 protein. The table shows about 31,000 distinct CDR3 sequences, with approximately 6.3% occurring only once. Germline CDR1 and CDR2: SGHVS and FNYEAQ. The CDR3 is 14 amino acids. With 2 bases clipped from V and 8 bases from J, the junction kept 6 bases outside the gene matches. The chain uses TRBV7-6 and TRBJ1-2, with 9 bases aligning to TRBD1. Sequenced: blood, either unsorted or a sorted T cell fraction (not recorded which). The receptor was derived from a human donor who was either an allogeneic HSCT recipient or a stem cell or donor lymphocyte infusion donor (not recorded which). It is not recorded whose cells these are; they may come from a transplant donor. The CDR3 sequence is CASSLRQGEGGYTF. CDR3 nucleotides: TGTGCCAGCAGCTTACGACAGGGGGAAGGAGGCTACACCTTC.